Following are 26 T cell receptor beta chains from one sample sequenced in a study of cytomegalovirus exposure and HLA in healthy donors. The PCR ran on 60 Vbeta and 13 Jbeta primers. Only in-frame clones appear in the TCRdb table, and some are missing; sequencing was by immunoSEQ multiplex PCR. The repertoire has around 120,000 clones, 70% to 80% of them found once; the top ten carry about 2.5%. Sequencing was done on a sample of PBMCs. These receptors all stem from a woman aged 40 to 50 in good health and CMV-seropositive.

The DNA of the CDR3 is TGTGCCAGCTCACATAAGACTAGCGGGAACTACGAGCAGTACTTC. It specifies CASSHKTSGNYEQYF. This chain connects TRBV18 to TRBJ2-7; 11 bases match TRBD2. This CDR3 contains 15 residues. CDR1 is KGHSH and CDR2 is LQKENI in the germline V gene. The V gene end was trimmed by 4 bases and the J gene end by 3 bases; junction bases not matched to a gene: 5.

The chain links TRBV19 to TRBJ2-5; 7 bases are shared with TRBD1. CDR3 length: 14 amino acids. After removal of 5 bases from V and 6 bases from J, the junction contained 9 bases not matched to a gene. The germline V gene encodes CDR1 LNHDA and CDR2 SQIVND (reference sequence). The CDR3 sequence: CASSSQGDVKTQYF. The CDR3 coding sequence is TGTGCCAGTAGTTCGCAGGGGGATGTAAAGACCCAGTACTTC. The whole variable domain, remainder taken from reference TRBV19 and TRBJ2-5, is DGGITQSPKYLFRKEGQNVTLSCEQNLNHDAMYWYRQDPGQGLRLIYYSQIVNDFQKGDIAEGYSVSREKKESFPLTVTSAQKNPTAFYLCASSSQGDVKTQYFGPGTRLLVL.

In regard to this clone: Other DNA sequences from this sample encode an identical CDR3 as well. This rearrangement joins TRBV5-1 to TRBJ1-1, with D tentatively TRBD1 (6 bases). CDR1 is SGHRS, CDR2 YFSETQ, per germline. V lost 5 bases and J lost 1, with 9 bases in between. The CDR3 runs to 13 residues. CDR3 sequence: CASSSGQNTEAFF. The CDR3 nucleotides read TGCGCCAGCAGTTCGGGACAGAACACTGAAGCTTTCTTT.

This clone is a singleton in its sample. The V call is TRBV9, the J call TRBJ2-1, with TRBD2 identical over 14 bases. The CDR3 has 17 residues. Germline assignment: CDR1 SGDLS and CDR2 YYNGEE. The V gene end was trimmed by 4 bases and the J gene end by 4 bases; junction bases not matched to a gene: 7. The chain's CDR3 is CASSSGLAGGNYNEQFF. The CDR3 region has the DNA TGTGCCAGCAGCTCCGGACTAGCGGGGGGTAATTACAATGAGCAGTTCTTC.

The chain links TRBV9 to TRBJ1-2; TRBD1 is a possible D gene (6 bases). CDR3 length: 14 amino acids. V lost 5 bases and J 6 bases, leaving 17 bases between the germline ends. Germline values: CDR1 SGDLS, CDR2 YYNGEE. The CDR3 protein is CASRRPGTLDGYTF. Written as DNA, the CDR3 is TGTGCCAGCAGGAGACCCGGGACACTTGATGGCTACACCTTC. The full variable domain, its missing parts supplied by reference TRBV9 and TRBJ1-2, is DSGVTQTPKHLITATGQRVTLRCSPRSGDLSVYWYQQSLDQGLQFLIQYYNGEERAKGNILERFSAQQFPDLHSELNLSSLELGDSALYFCASRRPGTLDGYTFGSGTRLTVV.

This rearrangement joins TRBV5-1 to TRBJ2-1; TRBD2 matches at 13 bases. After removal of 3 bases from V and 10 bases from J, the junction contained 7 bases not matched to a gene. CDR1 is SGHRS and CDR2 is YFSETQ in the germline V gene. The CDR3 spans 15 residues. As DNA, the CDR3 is TGCGCCAGCAGCTCCGGGACTAGCGGGGTCGAGGAGCAGTTCTTC. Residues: CASSSGTSGVEEQFF.

CDR3 amino acids: CASSSPRERGDTQYF. CDR3 DNA sequence: TGCGCCAGCAGCAGCCCGCGGGAGAGAGGAGATACGCAGTATTTT. J is TRBJ2-3 and V is TRBV5-1; TRBD2 agrees at 7 bases. Trimming cost V 4 bases and J 5 bases; bases outside gene matches: 10. The CDR3 runs to 15 residues. CDR1 SGHRS and CDR2 YFSETQ come from the germline V gene.

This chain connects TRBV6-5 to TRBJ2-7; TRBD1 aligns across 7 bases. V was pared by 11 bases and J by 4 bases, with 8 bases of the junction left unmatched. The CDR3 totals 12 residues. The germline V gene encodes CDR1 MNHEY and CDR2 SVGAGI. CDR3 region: CAVTTGAYEQYF. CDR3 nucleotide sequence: TGTGCCGTAACCACAGGGGCATACGAGCAGTACTTC.

CDR3 nucleotide sequence: TGTGCCTGGAAACAGGACTACGAGCAGTACTTC. Residues: CAWKQDYEQYF. The genes are TRBV30 and TRBJ2-7; D possibly corresponds to TRBD1 (5 bases). The germline V gene has CDR1 GTSNPN and CDR2 SVGIG (reference sequence). There are 11 residues in the CDR3. Trimming cost V 4 bases and J 3 bases, with 7 bases left between them.

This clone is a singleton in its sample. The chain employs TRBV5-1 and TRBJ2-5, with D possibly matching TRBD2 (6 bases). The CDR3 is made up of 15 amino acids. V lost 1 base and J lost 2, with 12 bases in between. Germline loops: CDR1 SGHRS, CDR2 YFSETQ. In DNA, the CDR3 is TGCGCCAGCAGCTTGTCCGGGACTGTGCAAGAGACCCAGTACTTC. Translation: CASSLSGTVQETQYF.

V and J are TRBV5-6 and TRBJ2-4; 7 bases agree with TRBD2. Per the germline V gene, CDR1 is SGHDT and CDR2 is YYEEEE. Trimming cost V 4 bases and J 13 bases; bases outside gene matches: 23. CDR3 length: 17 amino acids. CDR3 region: CASSAQPERDVPKEQYF. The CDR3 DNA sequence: TGTGCCAGCAGCGCCCAGCCGGAGCGGGACGTACCCAAAGAACAGTACTTC.

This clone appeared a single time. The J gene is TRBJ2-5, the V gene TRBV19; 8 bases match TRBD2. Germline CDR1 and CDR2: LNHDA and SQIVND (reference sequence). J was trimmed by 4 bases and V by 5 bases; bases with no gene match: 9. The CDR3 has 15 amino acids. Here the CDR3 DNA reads TGTGCCAGTAGTCCTGGGACTAGAAGGGTAGAGACCCAGTACTTC. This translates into CASSPGTRRVETQYF.

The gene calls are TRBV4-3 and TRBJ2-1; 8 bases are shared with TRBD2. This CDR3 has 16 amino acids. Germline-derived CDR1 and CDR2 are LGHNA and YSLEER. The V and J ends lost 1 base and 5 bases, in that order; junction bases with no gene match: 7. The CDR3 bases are TGCGCCAGCAGCCAAGTGGGCCGGGAGGGCCACAATGAGCAGTTCTTC. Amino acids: CASSQVGREGHNEQFF.

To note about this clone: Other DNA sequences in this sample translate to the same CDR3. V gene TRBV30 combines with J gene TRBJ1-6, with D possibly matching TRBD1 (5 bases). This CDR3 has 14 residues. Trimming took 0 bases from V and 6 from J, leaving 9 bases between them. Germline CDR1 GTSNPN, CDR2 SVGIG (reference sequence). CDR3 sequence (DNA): TGTGCCTGGAGTGTATCAGGGCCTAATTCACCCCTCCACTTT. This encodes CAWSVSGPNSPLHF. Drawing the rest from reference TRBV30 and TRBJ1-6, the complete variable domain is SQTIHQWPATLVQPVGSPLSLECTVEGTSNPNLYWYRQAAGRGLQLLFYSVGIGQISSEVPQNLSASRPQDRQFILSSKKLLLSDSGFYLCAWSVSGPNSPLHFGNGTRLTVT.

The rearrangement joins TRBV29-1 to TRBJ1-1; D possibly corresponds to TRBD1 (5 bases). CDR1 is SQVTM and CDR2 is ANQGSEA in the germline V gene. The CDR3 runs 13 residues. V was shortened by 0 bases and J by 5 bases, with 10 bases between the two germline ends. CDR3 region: CSVEDRGGTEAFF. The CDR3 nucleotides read TGCAGCGTTGAAGATCGCGGGGGAACTGAAGCTTTCTTT.

The CDR3 sequence is CASSLQGRRGNSPLHF. The DNA for the CDR3 is TGTGCCAGCAGTTTACAGGGGCGCCGAGGTAATTCACCCCTCCACTTT. The V gene is TRBV27, the J gene TRBJ1-6; the D gene is possibly TRBD1 (6 bases). Germline CDR1 and CDR2: MNHEY and SMNVEV (reference sequence). Trimming removed 2 bases from V and 6 bases from J, with 14 bases in between. The CDR3 spans 16 residues.

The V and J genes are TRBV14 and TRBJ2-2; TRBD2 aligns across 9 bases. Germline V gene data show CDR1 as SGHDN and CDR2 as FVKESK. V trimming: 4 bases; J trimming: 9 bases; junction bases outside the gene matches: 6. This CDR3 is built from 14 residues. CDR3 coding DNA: TGTGCCAGCAGCCGCGGGGGGGTCCAAAGGGAGCTGTTTTTT. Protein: CASSRGGVQRELFF. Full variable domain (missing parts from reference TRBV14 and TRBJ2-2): EAGVTQFPSHSVIEKGQTVTLRCDPISGHDNLYWYRRVMGKEIKFLLHFVKESKQDESGMPNNRFLAERTGGTYSTLKVQPAELEDSGVYFCASSRGGVQRELFFGEGSRLTVL.

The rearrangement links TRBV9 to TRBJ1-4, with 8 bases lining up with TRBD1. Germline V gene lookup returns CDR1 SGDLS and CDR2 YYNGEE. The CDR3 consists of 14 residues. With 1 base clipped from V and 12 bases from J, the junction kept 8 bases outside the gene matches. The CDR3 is CASSVRDRSLQLFF. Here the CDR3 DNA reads TGTGCCAGCAGCGTACGGGACAGGTCCTTGCAACTGTTTTTT.

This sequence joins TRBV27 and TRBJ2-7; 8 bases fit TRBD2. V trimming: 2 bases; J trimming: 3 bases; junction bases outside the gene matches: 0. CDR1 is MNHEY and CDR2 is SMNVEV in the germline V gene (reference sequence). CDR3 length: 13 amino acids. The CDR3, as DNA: TGTGCCAGCAGTTTACGGGGGGGCTACGAGCAGTACTTC. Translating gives CASSLRGGYEQYF.

CDR3 sequence (DNA): TGTGCCAGCAGCCCGGAGCCGCGGACTTCCGTCTACGAGCAGTACTTC. Its translation is CASSPEPRTSVYEQYF. V usage is TRBV11-2 and J usage is TRBJ2-7, with a possible D match to TRBD2 (5 bases). The ends were cut back, 5 bases at V and 3 bases at J, with 20 bases in the middle. In germline, CDR1 is SGHAT, CDR2 FQNNGV. The CDR3 consists of 16 residues. Based on the CDR3 plus reference TRBV11-2 and TRBJ2-7, the full variable domain is EAGVAQSPRYKIIEKRQSVAFWCNPISGHATLYWYQQILGQGPKLLIQFQNNGVVDDSQLPKDRFSAERLKGVDSTLKIQPAKLEDSAVYLCASSPEPRTSVYEQYFGPGTRLTVT.

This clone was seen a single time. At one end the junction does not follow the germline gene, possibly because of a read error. CDR3 region: CASSLAGTGNYVYTF. CDR3 sequence (DNA): TGTGCCAGCAGCTTAGCGGGGACAGGGAACTATGTCTACACCTTC. V gene TRBV7-2 combines with J gene TRBJ1-2, with 9 bases identical to TRBD1. Germline V lookup: CDR1 SGHTA, CDR2 FQGNSA. This CDR3 region has 15 residues. The variable domain in full, with the rest retrieved from reference TRBV7-2 and TRBJ1-2, is GAGVSQSPSNKVTEKGKDVELRCDPISGHTALYWYRQSLGQGLEFLIYFQGNSAPDKSGLPSDRFSAERTGGSVSTLTIQRTQQEDSAVYLCASSLAGTGNYVYTFGSGTRLTVV.

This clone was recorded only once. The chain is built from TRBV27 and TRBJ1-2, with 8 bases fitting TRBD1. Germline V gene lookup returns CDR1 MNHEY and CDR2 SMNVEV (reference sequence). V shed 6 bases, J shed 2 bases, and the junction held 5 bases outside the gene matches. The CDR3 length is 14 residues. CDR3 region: CASRKTGANYGYTF. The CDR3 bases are TGTGCCAGCAGGAAGACAGGGGCGAACTATGGCTACACCTTC.

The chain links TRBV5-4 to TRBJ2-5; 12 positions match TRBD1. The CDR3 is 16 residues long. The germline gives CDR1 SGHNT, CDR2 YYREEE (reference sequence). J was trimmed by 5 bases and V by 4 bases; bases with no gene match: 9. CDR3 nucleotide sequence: TGTGCCAGCAGCCTGAGCGGGACAGGGGGCTTGGAGACCCAGTACTTC. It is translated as CASSLSGTGGLETQYF.

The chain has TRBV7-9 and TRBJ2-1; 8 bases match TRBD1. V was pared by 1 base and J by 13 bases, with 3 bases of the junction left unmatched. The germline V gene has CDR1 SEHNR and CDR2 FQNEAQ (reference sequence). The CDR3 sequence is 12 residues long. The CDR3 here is CASSLGTGNQFF. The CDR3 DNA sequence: TGTGCCAGCAGCTTAGGGACAGGGAACCAGTTCTTC.

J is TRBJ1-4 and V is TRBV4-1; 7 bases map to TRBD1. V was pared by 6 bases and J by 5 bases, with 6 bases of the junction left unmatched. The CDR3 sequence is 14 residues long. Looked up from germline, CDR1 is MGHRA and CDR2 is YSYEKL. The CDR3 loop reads CASRVDRANEKLFF. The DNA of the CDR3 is TGCGCCAGCAGGGTCGACAGGGCCAATGAAAAACTGTTTTTT.

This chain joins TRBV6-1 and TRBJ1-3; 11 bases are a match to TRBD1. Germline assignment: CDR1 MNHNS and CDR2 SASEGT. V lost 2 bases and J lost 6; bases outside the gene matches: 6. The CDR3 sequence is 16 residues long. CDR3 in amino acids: CASSEIGQGAQNTIYF. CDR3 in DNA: TGTGCCAGCAGTGAAATCGGACAGGGGGCCCAAAACACCATATATTTT.